Each of the 22 T cell receptor beta chains below was sequenced from the same sample in a study of cytomegalovirus exposure and HLA in healthy donors. PCR employed 60 Vbeta and 13 Jbeta primers. Repertoires were generated with immunoSEQ multiplex PCR, while TCRdb's copy carries only in-frame clones and drops some. The sample has about 130,000 clones, 75% seen once. Sequenced input: PBMCs. The receptors were gathered from a woman in her 50s in good health and CMV-seronegative.

V gene TRBV5-8 combines with J gene TRBJ2-5; the D gene is possibly TRBD2 (6 bases). The germline gives CDR1 SGHTS, CDR2 YDEGEE. With 4 bases removed from V and 3 bases from J, the gap between germline ends came to 13 bases. This CDR3 is 14 amino acids long. The CDR3 DNA is TGTGCCAGCAGCGGGCGGGAACGGAAAGAGACCCAGTACTTC. Its translation is CASSGRERKETQYF.

V gene TRBV11-2 combines with J gene TRBJ2-5; 8 bases are shared with TRBD1. CDR3 length: 14 residues. The ends lost 4 bases at V and 5 bases at J; junction bases unmatched: 6. Germline CDR1 and CDR2: SGHAT and FQNNGV. As DNA, the CDR3 is TGTGCCAGCAGCTCCGCCAGGGGGCGGGAGACCCAGTACTTC. It codes for CASSSARGRETQYF.

The gene calls are TRBV30 and TRBJ2-3; D not certain. The germline CDR1 and CDR2 sequences are GTSNPN and SVGIG (reference sequence). The CDR3 spans 11 residues. The V gene lost 8 bases and the J gene lost 5 bases, with 11 bases spanning the gap. CDR3 in amino acids: CATRVGDTQYF. In DNA, the CDR3 is TGTGCCACCCGGGTGGGAGATACGCAGTATTTT. Combining the CDR3 with reference TRBV30 and TRBJ2-3 gives the whole variable domain SQTIHQWPATLVQPVGSPLSLECTVEGTSNPNLYWYRQAAGRGLQLLFYSVGIGQISSEVPQNLSASRPQDRQFILSSKKLLLSDSGFYLCATRVGDTQYFGPGTRLTVL.

The gene calls are TRBV19 and TRBJ2-3, with unresolved D. The V gene lost 4 bases and the J gene lost 6 bases, with 11 bases spanning the gap. There are 13 residues in the CDR3. From germline, CDR1 is LNHDA and CDR2 SQIVND (reference sequence). This CDR3 reads CASSTASGDTQYF. CDR3 nucleotide sequence: TGTGCCAGTAGTACCGCTAGTGGGGATACGCAGTATTTT.

This chain joins TRBV4-1 and TRBJ1-5, with D possibly matching TRBD1 (6 bases). The V gene's germline CDR1 is MGHRA and CDR2 YSYEKL. This CDR3 contains 14 residues. V gave up 2 bases and J gave up 4 bases, with 9 bases separating them. CDR3 amino acids: CASSQFRGNQPQHF. The CDR3 bases are TGCGCCAGCAGCCAATTCAGGGGAAATCAGCCCCAGCATTTT.

The rearrangement joins TRBV6-4 to TRBJ2-1, with 9 bases matching TRBD2. V was clipped by 3 bases and J by 2 bases; unmatched bases: 2. The germline gives CDR1 MRHNA, CDR2 SNTAGT. This CDR3 contains 15 residues. DNA of the CDR3: TGTGCCAGCAGTGAGCTAGCGGGAACCTACAATGAGCAGTTCTTC. Translated: CASSELAGTYNEQFF.

The chain is built from TRBV10-3 and TRBJ2-3; perhaps TRBD2 as D (6 bases). Trimming took 0 bases from V and 2 from J, leaving 12 bases between them. CDR3 size: 16 residues. Germline-derived CDR1 and CDR2 are ENHRY and SYGVKD. The CDR3: CAISESTLRDTDTQYF. For the CDR3, the DNA is TGTGCCATCAGTGAGTCGACTCTGCGGGACACAGATACGCAGTATTTT.

V gene TRBV30 combines with J gene TRBJ1-2, with 7 nucleotides matching TRBD1. Germline assignment: CDR1 GTSNPN and CDR2 SVGIG (reference sequence). The length of the CDR3 is 14 residues. Losses at the gene ends were 3 bases for V and 4 bases for J; bases not matched to a gene: 8. The CDR3 sequence is CAWSAGTEGYGYTF. CDR3 DNA: TGTGCCTGGAGCGCCGGGACAGAGGGCTATGGCTACACCTTC.

The chain is built from TRBV27 and TRBJ1-2, with D tentatively TRBD1 (6 bases). The CDR3 runs 15 residues. Trimming cost V 1 base and J 0 bases, with 9 bases left between them. CDR1 is MNHEY, CDR2 SMNVEV, per germline (reference sequence). CDR3 sequence (DNA): TGTGCCAGCAGTTTATTCGGGACAACTAACTATGGCTACACCTTC. It encodes CASSLFGTTNYGYTF.

V and J are TRBV15 and TRBJ1-1; D ambiguous. CDR1 LNHNV and CDR2 YYDKDF come from the germline V gene (reference sequence). The CDR3 sequence is 16 residues long. V was clipped by 2 bases and J by 0 bases, with 13 bases between them. CDR3 loop: CATSRSQTFMNTEAFF. The CDR3 bases are TGTGCCACCAGCAGATCCCAGACATTTATGAACACTGAAGCTTTCTTT. The full variable domain, in which reference TRBV15 and TRBJ1-1 provide the parts outside the CDR3, is DAMVIQNPRYQVTQFGKPVTLSCSQTLNHNVMYWYQQKSSQAPKLLFHYYDKDFNNEADTPDNFQSRRPNTSFCFLDIRSPGLGDTAMYLCATSRSQTFMNTEAFFGQGTRLTVV.

This clone was observed a few times. The V call is TRBV28, the J call TRBJ2-4; tentative D call: TRBD2 (6 bases). The CDR3 is 16 residues long. Trimming left V 5 bases short and J 0 bases short, with 14 bases between. Germline assignment: CDR1 MDHEN and CDR2 SYDVKM. For the CDR3, the DNA is TGTGCCAGCAGTCCCCCCCGGGGGATAGCCAAAAACATTCAGTACTTC. Protein sequence: CASSPPRGIAKNIQYF. The full variable domain, in which reference TRBV28 and TRBJ2-4 provide the parts outside the CDR3, is DVKVTQSSRYLVKRTGEKVFLECVQDMDHENMFWYRQDPGLGLRLIYFSYDVKMKEKGDIPEGYSVSREKKERFSLILESASTNQTSMYLCASSPPRGIAKNIQYFGAGTRLSVL.

The V gene is TRBV28, the J gene TRBJ2-7; TRBD2 matches 9 bases. CDR1 and CDR2 (germline): MDHEN, SYDVKM. CDR3 length equals 14 residues. V lost 6 bases, J lost 4 bases, and 7 bases stayed unmatched. This CDR3 is CASSGSGRGYEQYF. The CDR3, as DNA: TGTGCCAGCAGCGGTAGCGGGAGAGGATACGAGCAGTACTTC.

V is TRBV10-3 and J is TRBJ2-7; a weak D match, TRBD2 (6 bases). CDR1 and CDR2 (germline): ENHRY, SYGVKD. The CDR3 length is 12 residues. Trimming took off 7 bases at V and 5 bases at J, with 12 bases between the two ends. The CDR3 DNA follows: TGTGCCATCAACGGGGGTTTGGACGAGCAGTACTTC. Protein product: CAINGGLDEQYF.

V is TRBV28 and J is TRBJ2-5; 8 nucleotides align to TRBD2. The J call may be faulty, since TRBJ2-7 better matches the DNA end. Germline assignment: CDR1 MDHEN and CDR2 SYDVKM. The CDR3 length is 14 residues. DNA of the CDR3: TGTGCCAGCAGTTCAGCCGGGACTAGGGACGAGCAGTACTTC. Its protein is CASSSAGTRDEQYF.

This clone turned up a few times. This sequence joins TRBV19 and TRBJ2-7; 10 positions agree with TRBD1. Germline CDR1 is LNHDA and CDR2 is SQIVND (reference sequence). Trimming took 3 bases from V and 2 from J; bases not matched to a gene: 4. CDR3 length equals 15 residues. CDR3 region: CASSILGTGAYEQYF. CDR3 coding DNA: TGTGCCAGTAGTATTTTGGGGACAGGGGCCTACGAGCAGTACTTC. Full variable domain (rest looked up from reference TRBV19 and TRBJ2-7): DGGITQSPKYLFRKEGQNVTLSCEQNLNHDAMYWYRQDPGQGLRLIYYSQIVNDFQKGDIAEGYSVSREKKESFPLTVTSAQKNPTAFYLCASSILGTGAYEQYFGPGTRLTVT.

This sequence joins TRBV7-9 and TRBJ2-7, with D possibly being TRBD2 (5 bases). Germline V gene data show CDR1 as SEHNR and CDR2 as FQNEAQ (reference sequence). The V end was cut by 5 bases, the J end by 1 base, with 15 bases between. This CDR3 region has 15 residues. The chain's CDR3 is CASSLDSSPSYEQYF. The CDR3, as DNA: TGTGCCAGCAGCCTGGACTCCTCACCATCCTACGAGCAGTACTTC. Full variable domain (remainder filled in from reference TRBV7-9 and TRBJ2-7): DTGVSQNPRHKITKRGQNVTFRCDPISEHNRLYWYRQTLGQGPEFLTYFQNEAQLEKSRLLSDRFSAERPKGSFSTLEIQRTEQGDSAMYLCASSLDSSPSYEQYFGPGTRLTVT.

This chain links TRBV7-9 with TRBJ2-1; 8 bases agree with TRBD2. CDR3 length equals 12 residues. Germline-derived CDR1 and CDR2 are SEHNR and FQNEAQ (reference sequence). V shed 4 bases and J 15 bases; nucleotides not matched to a gene: 8. The DNA for the CDR3 is TGTGCCAGCAGCTCCCTTTCGGGAGGGCTGTTCTTC. Its translation is CASSSLSGGLFF.

V and J are TRBV19 and TRBJ1-4; TRBD1 is a possible D gene (6 bases). Deletions cut 10 bases from V and 8 bases from J, with 20 bases between. CDR3 size: 14 residues. Germline lookup yields CDR1 LNHDA and CDR2 SQIVND (reference sequence). Written as DNA, the CDR3 is TGTGCCACCACCGAACAGGGATTACGGGAAAAACTGTTTTTT. This encodes CATTEQGLREKLFF.

V usage is TRBV6-5 and J usage is TRBJ1-2; the D gene is possibly TRBD1 (5 bases). CDR1 is MNHEY and CDR2 is SVGAGI in the germline V gene. V lost 7 bases and J lost 4, with 10 bases in between. CDR3 size: 12 residues. The CDR3 nucleotides are TGTGCCAGCAAGAGACAGCTCTATGGCTACACCTTC. The encoded protein is CASKRQLYGYTF.

The rearrangement uses TRBV5-4 and TRBJ2-7; no firm D call. Per germline, CDR1 SGHNT and CDR2 YYREEE (reference sequence). V was cut by 7 bases and J by 2 bases, with 7 bases left in between. This CDR3 contains 11 residues. The DNA of the CDR3 is TGTGCCAGCCGGTCCACCTACGAGCAGTACTTC. Amino acid sequence: CASRSTYEQYF. Using reference TRBV5-4 and TRBJ2-7 for the parts outside the CDR3, the full variable domain is ETGVTQSPTHLIKTRGQQVTLRCSSQSGHNTVSWYQQALGQGPQFIFQYYREEENGRGNFPPRFSGLQFPNYSSELNVNALELDDSALYLCASRSTYEQYFGPGTRLTVT.

The rearrangement uses TRBV7-3 and TRBJ2-7; 10 nucleotides agree with TRBD1. V lost 3 bases, J lost 5 bases, and 4 bases stayed unmatched. The germline V gene has CDR1 SGHTA and CDR2 FQGTGA. The CDR3 contains 14 residues. The CDR3 loop is CASSLTGGSDEQYF. CDR3 sequence (DNA): TGTGCCAGCAGCTTGACAGGGGGCTCAGACGAGCAGTACTTC.

This chain joins TRBV5-6 and TRBJ1-2; perhaps TRBD1 as D (5 bases). Germline loops: CDR1 SGHDT, CDR2 YYEEEE. V lost 1 base to trimming and J lost 6 bases, with 10 bases between them. This CDR3 comprises 13 residues. Here the CDR3 reads CASSLLGGDGYTF. The DNA of the CDR3 is TGTGCCAGCAGCTTGTTGGGGGGAGATGGCTACACCTTC.